This is a list of T cell receptor beta chains from one sample in a study of T cells in Graves' hyperthyroidism and ophthalmopathy. TCRdb called the multiplex PCR reads again in MiXCR, with one record for every CDR3 protein. The table shows approximately 720,000 distinct CDR3 sequences, with approximately 18% occurring only once. Sequenced: blood. The receptor source for this set is a woman aged 50 to 60 with Graves' hyperthyroidism that later progressed to Graves' ophthalmopathy. Each CDR3 is given with its conserved first and last residue. Each record gives: clone size, V gene, J gene, D gene, CDR3 DNA, CDR3 protein. D genes are given only for firm matches. The size entry is marked missing in some rows and otherwise reads once, few, many or a size class.

few,TRBV3-1,TRBJ2-6,TRBD1,TGTGCCAGCAGGCAGAACAGGGGTGGCTTGGGCCAGACTGGGGCCAACGTCCTGACTTTC,CASRQNRGGLGQTGANVLTF
few,TRBV20-1,TRBJ1-6,TRBD1,TGCAGTGCTAGCCGGGACAGAATGGGTTCACCCCTCCACTTT,CSASRDRMGSPLHF
many,TRBV7-3,TRBJ2-3,.,TGTGCCAGCAGCTCCCCTAATACGCAGTATTTT,CASSSPNTQYF
.,TRBV12-5,TRBJ2-7,.,TGTGCTAGTGGTTTGGCGACACTATCCTACGAGCAGTACTTC,CASGLATLSYEQYF
many,TRBV20-1,TRBJ2-1,TRBD2,TGCAGTGCTAGAAAGGGACTAGCGGGCGCCGAGCAGTTCTTC,CSARKGLAGAEQFF
many,TRBV12-3/TRBV12-4,TRBJ2-5,TRBD1,TGTGCCAGCAGTGTCGGGACAGGGGGCGGCCAAGAGACCCAGTACTTC,CASSVGTGGGQETQYF
many,TRBV11-2,TRBJ2-2,.,TGTGCCAGCAGCTTAGCTCCCGGGAAGAACACCGGGGAGCTGTTTTTT,CASSLAPGKNTGELFF
.,TRBV9,TRBJ1-1,.,TGTGCCAGCAGCCCCGAACCCGGACAGAATAACACTGAAGCTTTCTTT,CASSPEPGQNNTEAFF
many,TRBV7-9,TRBJ2-1,.,TGTGCCAGCAGCCCACAAGGACGGAAGAGCTCCTACAATGAGCAGTTCTTC,CASSPQGRKSSYNEQFF
many,TRBV18,TRBJ2-3,.,TGTGCCAGCAGTCCCTTAGCGGATACGCAGTATTTT,CASSPLADTQYF
once,TRBV25-1,TRBJ2-3,.,TGTGCCAGCAGTGAATACGGGACAGATACGCAGTATTTT,CASSEYGTDTQYF
many,TRBV2,TRBJ1-4,.,TGTGCCAGCTGTCGGACAGCTTGGAGCACAACTAATGAAAAACTGTTTTTT,CASCRTAWSTTNEKLFF
many,TRBV2,TRBJ2-3,.,TGTGCCAGCAGTGAAGAGAGAAAAAGCACAGATACGCAGTATTTT,CASSEERKSTDTQYF